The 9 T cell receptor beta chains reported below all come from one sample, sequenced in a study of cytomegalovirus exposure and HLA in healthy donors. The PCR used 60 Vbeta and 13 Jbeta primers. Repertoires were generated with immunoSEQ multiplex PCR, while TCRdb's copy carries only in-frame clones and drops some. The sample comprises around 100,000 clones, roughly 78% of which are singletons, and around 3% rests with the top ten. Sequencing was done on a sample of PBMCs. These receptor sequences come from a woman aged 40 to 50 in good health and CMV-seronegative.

The CDR3 is CASSQKLRETQYF. The CDR3 DNA reads as TGCGCCAGCAGCCAAAAACTGCGGGAGACCCAGTACTTC. J is TRBJ2-5 and V is TRBV4-1; the D is unclear. The CDR3 spans 13 residues. Germline V lookup: CDR1 MGHRA, CDR2 YSYEKL. V lost 2 bases, J lost 5 bases, and 9 bases lay in between.

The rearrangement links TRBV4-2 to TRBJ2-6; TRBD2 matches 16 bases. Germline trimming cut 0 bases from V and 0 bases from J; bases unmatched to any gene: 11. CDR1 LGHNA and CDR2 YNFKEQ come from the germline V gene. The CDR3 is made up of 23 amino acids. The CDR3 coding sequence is TGTGCCAGCAGCCAAGATGGAGGGGGACTAGCGGGAGGGCCCCTCTCTGGGGCCAACGTCCTGACTTTC. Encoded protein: CASSQDGGGLAGGPLSGANVLTF.

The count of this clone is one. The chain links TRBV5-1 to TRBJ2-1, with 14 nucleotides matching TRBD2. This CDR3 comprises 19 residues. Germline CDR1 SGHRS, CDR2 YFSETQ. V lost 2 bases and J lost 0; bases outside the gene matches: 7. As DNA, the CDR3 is TGCGCCAGCAGCTTCGGGACTAGCGGGGGCACCTCCTCCTACAATGAGCAGTTCTTC. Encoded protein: CASSFGTSGGTSSYNEQFF.

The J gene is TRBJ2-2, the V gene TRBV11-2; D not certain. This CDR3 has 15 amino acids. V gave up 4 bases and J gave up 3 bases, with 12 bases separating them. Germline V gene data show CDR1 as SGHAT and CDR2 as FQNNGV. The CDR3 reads CASSSPGYHTGELFF. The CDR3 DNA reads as TGTGCCAGCAGCTCCCCGGGTTACCACACCGGGGAGCTGTTTTTT.

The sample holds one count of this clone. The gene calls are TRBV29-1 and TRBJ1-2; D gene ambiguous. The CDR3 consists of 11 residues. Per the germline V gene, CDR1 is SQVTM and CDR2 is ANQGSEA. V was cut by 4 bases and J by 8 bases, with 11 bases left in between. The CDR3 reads CSVAREGGYTF. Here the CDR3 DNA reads TGCAGCGTTGCTCGGGAAGGAGGCTACACCTTC.

CDR3 amino acids: CSAGPSWASEAFF. CDR3 nucleotides: TGCAGCGCTGGGCCGTCTTGGGCGTCTGAAGCTTTCTTT. The gene calls are TRBV29-1 and TRBJ1-1; D unresolved. The CDR3 runs to 13 residues. Germline values: CDR1 SQVTM, CDR2 ANQGSEA. Deletions cut 7 bases from V and 6 bases from J, with 18 bases between.

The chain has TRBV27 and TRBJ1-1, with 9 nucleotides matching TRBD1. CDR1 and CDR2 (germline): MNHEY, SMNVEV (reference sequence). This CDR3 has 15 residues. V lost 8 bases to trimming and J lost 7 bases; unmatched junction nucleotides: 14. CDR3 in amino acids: CASGRDRVSGSEAFF. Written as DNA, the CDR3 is TGTGCCAGCGGTCGGGACAGGGTTTCGGGAAGTGAAGCTTTCTTT.

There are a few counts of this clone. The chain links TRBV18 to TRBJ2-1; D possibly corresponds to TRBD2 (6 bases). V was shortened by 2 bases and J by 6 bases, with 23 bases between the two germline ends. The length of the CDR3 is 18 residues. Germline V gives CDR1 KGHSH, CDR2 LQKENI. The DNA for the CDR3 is TGTGCCAGCTCACCATTGGGGGGATCTACGGGTCGACGCAATGAGCAGTTCTTC. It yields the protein CASSPLGGSTGRRNEQFF. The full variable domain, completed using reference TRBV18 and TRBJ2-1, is NAGVMQNPRHLVRRRGQEARLRCSPMKGHSHVYWYRQLPEEGLKFMVYLQKENIIDESGMPKERFSAEFPKEGPSILRIQQVVRGDSAAYFCASSPLGGSTGRRNEQFFGPGTRLTVL.

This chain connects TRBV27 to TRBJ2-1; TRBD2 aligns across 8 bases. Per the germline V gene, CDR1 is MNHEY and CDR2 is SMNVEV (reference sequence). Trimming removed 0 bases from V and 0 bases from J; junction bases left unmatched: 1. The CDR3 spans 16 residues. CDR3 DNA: TGTGCCAGCAGTTTATCCGGGACTAGCTCCTACAATGAGCAGTTCTTC. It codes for CASSLSGTSSYNEQFF.